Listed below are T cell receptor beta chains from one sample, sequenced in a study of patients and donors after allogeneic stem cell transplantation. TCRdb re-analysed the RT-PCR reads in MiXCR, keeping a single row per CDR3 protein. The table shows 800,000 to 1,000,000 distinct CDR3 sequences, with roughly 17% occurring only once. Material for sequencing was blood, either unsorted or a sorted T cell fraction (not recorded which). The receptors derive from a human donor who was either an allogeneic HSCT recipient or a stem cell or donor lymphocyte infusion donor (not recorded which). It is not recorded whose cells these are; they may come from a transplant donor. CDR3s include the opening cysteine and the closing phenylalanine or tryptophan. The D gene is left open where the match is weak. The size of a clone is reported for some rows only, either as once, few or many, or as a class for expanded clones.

CASSSLYSGEQYF	TGTGCCAGCAGCTCCCTTTATAGCGGCGAGCAGTACTTC	TRBV2	TRBJ2-7	NA	NA
CASSFTSGGFQETQYF	TGTGCCAGCAGTTTTACTAGCGGTGGCTTCCAAGAGACCCAGTACTTC	TRBV6-2/TRBV6-3	TRBJ2-5	few	TRBD2
CASSLDPDPYGYTF	TGTGCCAGCAGTTTAGATCCAGACCCTTATGGCTACACCTTC	TRBV12-3/TRBV12-4	TRBJ1-2	NA	NA
CASSQMVAGRYSYEQYF	TGCGCCAGCAGCCAAATGGTAGCGGGGCGATACTCCTACGAGCAGTACTTC	TRBV4-3	TRBJ2-7	many	TRBD2
CASDLGGARGELFF	TGTGCCAGCGATCTGGGGGGCGCACGGGGGGAGCTGTTTTTT	TRBV2	TRBJ2-2	NA	NA
CASGGNSNTEAFF	TGCGCCAGCGGAGGGAACTCGAACACTGAAGCTTTCTTT	TRBV5-1	TRBJ1-1	few	NA
CASSGALQAFF	TGTGCCAGCAGTGGAGCTCTGCAAGCTTTCTTT	TRBV6-5	TRBJ1-1	many	NA
CSGKGGSLTYEQYF	TGCAGTGGGAAGGGGGGCTCTCTCACCTACGAGCAGTACTTC	TRBV20-1	TRBJ2-7	few	NA
CASSSGLWSDEQFF	TGTGCCAGCAGCTCGGGACTATGGTCCGATGAGCAGTTCTTC	TRBV7-3	TRBJ2-1	NA	TRBD2
CASKVSGASTDTQYF	TGCGCCAGCAAAGTCAGCGGGGCTAGCACAGATACGCAGTATTTT	TRBV5-1	TRBJ2-3	few	TRBD2
CASSPSSEPTDTQYF	TGTGCCAGCAGCCCATCTAGCGAACCCACAGATACGCAGTATTTT	TRBV12-3/TRBV12-4	TRBJ2-3	NA	NA
CASSETGPSSGTQYF	TGTGCCAGCAGTGAAACCGGACCCTCGAGTGGGACCCAGTACTTC	TRBV2	TRBJ2-5	NA	NA
CASSPGLAHEQYF	TGTGCCAGCAGCCCGGGACTAGCGCACGAGCAGTACTTC	TRBV3-1	TRBJ2-7	NA	TRBD2
CASSLVGGLSSYEQYF	TGTGCCAGCAGTTTAGTCGGGGGTCTTAGCTCCTACGAGCAGTACTTC	TRBV27	TRBJ2-7	few	NA
CASGDLGISSYEQYF	TGCGCCAGCGGGGATTTGGGGATCAGCTCCTACGAGCAGTACTTC	TRBV4-3	TRBJ2-7	many	NA
CASRGDENIQYF	TGTGCCAGCAGGGGGGACGAAAACATTCAGTACTTC	TRBV6-6	TRBJ2-4	few	NA
CASSQDLAPSSYEQYF	TGTGCCAGCAGCCAAGATCTGGCACCCAGCTCCTACGAGCAGTACTTC	TRBV14	TRBJ2-7	NA	NA
CASSLRRSGELFF	TGTGCCAGCAGTCTCAGACGCTCCGGGGAGCTGTTTTTT	TRBV12-3/TRBV12-4	TRBJ2-2	many	NA
CASSVPDHYNEQFF	TGTGCCAGCAGTGTACCCGACCACTACAATGAGCAGTTCTTC	TRBV3-1	TRBJ2-1	NA	NA
CASSNGTSGNYNEQFF	TGTGCCAGCAGCAACGGGACTAGCGGAAACTACAATGAGCAGTTCTTC	TRBV9	TRBJ2-1	NA	TRBD2
CSVEQGAMYEQYF	TGCAGCGTTGAGCAGGGGGCTATGTACGAGCAGTACTTC	TRBV29-1	TRBJ2-7	many	TRBD1
CASSYSSGGYNEQFF	TGTGCCAGCAGTTACTCGAGTGGGGGTTACAATGAGCAGTTCTTC	TRBV6-5	TRBJ2-1	few	NA
CATGVQAGGQDEQFF	TGTGCCACCGGGGTGCAAGCGGGGGGGCAAGATGAGCAGTTCTTC	TRBV10-3	TRBJ2-1	NA	TRBD2
CASSFDTNQPQHF	TGTGCCAGCAGTTTCGACACCAATCAGCCCCAGCATTTT	TRBV27	TRBJ1-5	few	NA
CSVGTSGRGYETQYF	TGCAGCGTGGGGACTAGCGGGAGGGGGTATGAGACCCAGTACTTC	TRBV29-1	TRBJ2-5	few	TRBD2
CSVEESRTASYEQYF	TGCAGCGTTGAAGAGTCTAGGACAGCCTCCTACGAGCAGTACTTC	TRBV29-1	TRBJ2-7	few	NA
CASSARQGRGTTDTQYF	TGTGCCAGCAGTGCCCGACAGGGGAGGGGGACGACAGATACGCAGTATTTT	TRBV12-3/TRBV12-4	TRBJ2-3	NA	NA
CASSVAMNGQPDTQYF	TGTGCCAGCAGCGTAGCTATGAACGGACAGCCAGATACGCAGTATTTT	TRBV9	TRBJ2-3	few	NA
CACGLIGRGEETYNEQFF	TGTGCTTGTGGCCTTATCGGGAGGGGGGAGGAAACCTACAATGAGCAGTTCTTC	TRBV12-5	TRBJ2-1	NA	TRBD2
CASSGSIGTDTQYF	TGTGCCAGCAGCGGATCTATAGGGACAGATACGCAGTATTTT	TRBV9	TRBJ2-3	few	NA
CASSIGHGTEKLFF	TGTGCCAGCAGCATTGGACACGGAACTGAAAAACTGTTTTTT	TRBV7-9	TRBJ1-4	few	NA
CASSFEGAASSYNEQFF	TGTGCCAGCAGTTTCGAAGGGGCGGCGAGCTCCTACAATGAGCAGTTCTTC	TRBV12-3/TRBV12-4	TRBJ2-1	NA	NA
CASSLAGTLNEQFF	TGCGCCAGCAGCTTGGCAGGGACCCTAAATGAGCAGTTCTTC	TRBV5-1	TRBJ2-1	NA	NA
CSVGQATNTEAFF	TGCAGCGTTGGGCAGGCCACGAACACTGAAGCTTTCTTT	TRBV29-1	TRBJ1-1	many	NA
CASSVAHRGTHEQYF	TGTGCCAGCAGCGTAGCCCACAGGGGAACCCACGAGCAGTACTTC	TRBV7-2	TRBJ2-7	few	TRBD1
CAWSRGGTIYF	TGTGCCTGGAGTCGGGGAGGCACCATATATTTT	TRBV30	TRBJ1-3	NA	NA
CAWSSSTDTQYF	TGTGCCTGGTCGTCAAGCACAGATACGCAGTATTTT	TRBV30	TRBJ2-3	NA	NA
CASSSLQGYHQPQHF	TGTGCCAGCAGTAGCCTACAGGGGTACCATCAGCCCCAGCATTTT	TRBV12-3/TRBV12-4	TRBJ1-5	NA	TRBD1
CASSPEGETGLSNQPQHF	TGTGCCAGCAGCCCTGAGGGTGAAACAGGGTTGAGCAATCAGCCCCAGCATTTT	TRBV4-2	TRBJ1-5	NA	NA
CSVLEGQGYTF	TGCAGCGTTCTAGAGGGACAGGGCTACACCTTC	TRBV29-1	TRBJ1-2	few	TRBD1
CASNPGGNYGYTF	TGTGCCAGCAACCCGGGGGGGAACTATGGCTACACCTTC	TRBV12-3/TRBV12-4	TRBJ1-2	NA	NA
CASSLGDRGVNQPQHF	TGTGCCAGCAGCTTGGGCGACAGGGGAGTCAATCAGCCCCAGCATTTT	TRBV5-5	TRBJ1-5	NA	TRBD1
CATSGPGQGATDTQYF	TGTGCCACCAGCGGCCCGGGACAGGGGGCCACAGATACGCAGTATTTT	TRBV15	TRBJ2-3	NA	TRBD1
CSVERTGVGTEAFF	TGCAGCGTTGAACGGACAGGGGTGGGCACTGAAGCTTTCTTT	TRBV29-1	TRBJ1-1	few	TRBD1
CAIKELTYEQYF	TGTGCCATCAAGGAGCTGACCTACGAGCAGTACTTC	TRBV10-3	TRBJ2-7	NA	NA
CASSYSWGTGGHYEQYF	TGTGCCAGCAGTTACTCGTGGGGGACAGGGGGTCACTACGAGCAGTACTTC	TRBV6-5	TRBJ2-7	NA	TRBD1
CSALTGLGNQPQHF	TGCAGTGCTTTGACAGGGTTAGGCAATCAGCCCCAGCATTTT	TRBV20-1	TRBJ1-5	NA	TRBD1
CASSVGHRGTEAFF	TGTGCCAGCAGCGTAGGCCACAGGGGTACTGAAGCTTTCTTT	TRBV9	TRBJ1-1	few	TRBD1
CASSLIWESGYTF	TGTGCCAGCAGCTTAATTTGGGAGAGTGGCTACACCTTC	TRBV7-2	TRBJ1-2	many	NA
CASSYPGGTGELFF	TGTGCCAGCAGTTACCCAGGAGGTACCGGGGAGCTGTTTTTT	TRBV6-5	TRBJ2-2	NA	NA
CSARLGNQPQHF	TGCAGTGCTAGACTTGGCAATCAGCCCCAGCATTTT	TRBV20-1	TRBJ1-5	NA	NA